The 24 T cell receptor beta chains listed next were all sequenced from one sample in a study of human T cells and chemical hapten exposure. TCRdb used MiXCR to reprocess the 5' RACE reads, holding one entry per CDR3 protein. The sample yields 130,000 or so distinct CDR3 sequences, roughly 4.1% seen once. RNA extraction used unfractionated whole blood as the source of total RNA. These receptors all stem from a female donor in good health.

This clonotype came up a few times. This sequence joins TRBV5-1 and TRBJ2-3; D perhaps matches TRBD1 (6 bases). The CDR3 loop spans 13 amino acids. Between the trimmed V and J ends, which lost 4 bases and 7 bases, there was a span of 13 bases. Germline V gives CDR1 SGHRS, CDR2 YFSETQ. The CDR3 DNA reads TGCGCCAGCAGCCCGGACAGCCACTATACGCAGTATTTT. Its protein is CASSPDSHYTQYF.

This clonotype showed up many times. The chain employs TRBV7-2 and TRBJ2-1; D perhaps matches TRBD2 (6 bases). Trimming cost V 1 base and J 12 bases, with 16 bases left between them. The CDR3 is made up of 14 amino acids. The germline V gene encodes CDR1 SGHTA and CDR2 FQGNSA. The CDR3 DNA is TGTGCCAGCAGCTTAGGGGGACTGGCCCTTGTGCAGTTCTTC. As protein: CASSLGGLALVQFF.

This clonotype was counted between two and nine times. CDR3 in amino acids: CASSLRRPGTNNSPLHF. The CDR3, as DNA: TGTGCCAGCAGCTTACGCAGGCCTGGGACCAATAATTCACCCCTCCACTTT. The chain couples TRBV7-2 to TRBJ1-6; tentative D call: TRBD1 (5 bases). CDR3 length: 17 residues. Trimming pared 2 bases from V and 5 bases from J, leaving 16 bases between. The germline V gene has CDR1 SGHTA and CDR2 FQGNSA.

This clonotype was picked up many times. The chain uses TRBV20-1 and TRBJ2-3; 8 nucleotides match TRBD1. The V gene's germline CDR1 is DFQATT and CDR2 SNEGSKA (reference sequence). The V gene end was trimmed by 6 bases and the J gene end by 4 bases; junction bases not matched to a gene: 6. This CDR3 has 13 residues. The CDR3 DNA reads TGCAGTGCCCCAGACAGGGGACCAGATACGCAGTATTTT. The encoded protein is CSAPDRGPDTQYF.

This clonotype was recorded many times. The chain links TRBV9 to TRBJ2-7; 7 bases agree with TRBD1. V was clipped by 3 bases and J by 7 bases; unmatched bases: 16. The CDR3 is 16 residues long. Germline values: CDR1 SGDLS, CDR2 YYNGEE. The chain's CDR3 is CASSELTGTPLWEQYF. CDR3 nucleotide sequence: TGTGCCAGCAGCGAACTGACAGGGACCCCCTTGTGGGAGCAGTACTTC.

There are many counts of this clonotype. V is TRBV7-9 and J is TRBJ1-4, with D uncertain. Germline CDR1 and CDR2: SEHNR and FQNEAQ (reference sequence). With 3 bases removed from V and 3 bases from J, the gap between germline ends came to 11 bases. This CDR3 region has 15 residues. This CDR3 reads CASSFLPASNEKLFF. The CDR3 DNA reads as TGTGCCAGCAGCTTCCTCCCAGCTTCTAATGAAAAACTGTTTTTT.

CDR3 residues: CASSRSGGVGNTIYF. The CDR3 DNA reads TGTGCCAGCAGCAGGTCGGGGGGAGTTGGAAACACCATATATTTT. This chain links TRBV9 with TRBJ1-3, with D tentatively TRBD1 (5 bases). The CDR3 sequence is 15 residues long. Germline V gene data show CDR1 as SGDLS and CDR2 as YYNGEE. Between the trimmed V and J ends, which lost 4 bases and 3 bases, there was a span of 14 bases.

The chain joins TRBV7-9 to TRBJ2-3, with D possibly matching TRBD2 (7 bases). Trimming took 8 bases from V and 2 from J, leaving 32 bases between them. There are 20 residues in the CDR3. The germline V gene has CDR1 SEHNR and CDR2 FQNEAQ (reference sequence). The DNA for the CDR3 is TGTGCCAGCCCAAGGTCGGCAACCGCTTCGCGGGGGCTCCTCACAGATACGCAGTATTTT. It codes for CASPRSATASRGLLTDTQYF. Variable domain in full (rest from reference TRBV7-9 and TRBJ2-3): DTGVSQNPRHKITKRGQNVTFRCDPISEHNRLYWYRQTLGQGPEFLTYFQNEAQLEKSRLLSDRFSAERPKGSFSTLEIQRTEQGDSAMYLCASPRSATASRGLLTDTQYFGPGTRLTVL.

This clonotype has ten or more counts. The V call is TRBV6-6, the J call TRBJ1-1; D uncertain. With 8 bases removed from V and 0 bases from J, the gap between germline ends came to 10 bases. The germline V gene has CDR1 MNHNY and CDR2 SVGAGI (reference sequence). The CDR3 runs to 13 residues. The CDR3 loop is CASLDLMNTEAFF. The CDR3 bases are TGTGCCAGCCTAGACCTTATGAACACTGAAGCTTTCTTT.

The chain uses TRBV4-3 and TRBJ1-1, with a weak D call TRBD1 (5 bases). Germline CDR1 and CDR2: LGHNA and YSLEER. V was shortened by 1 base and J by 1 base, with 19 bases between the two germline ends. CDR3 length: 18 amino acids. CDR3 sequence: CASSQGAGLGRRNTEAFF. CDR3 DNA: TGCGCCAGCAGCCAAGGGGCGGGCCTGGGACGGCGGAACACTGAAGCTTTCTTT.

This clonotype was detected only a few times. This CDR3 reads CSGGSRGELFF. The DNA for the CDR3 is TGCAGTGGAGGTTCCCGCGGGGAGCTGTTTTTT. The chain couples TRBV20-1 to TRBJ2-2; D ambiguous. The V gene lost 7 bases and the J gene lost 7 bases, with 10 bases spanning the gap. Germline CDR1 reads DFQATT; CDR2 reads SNEGSKA (reference sequence). This CDR3 comprises 11 residues.

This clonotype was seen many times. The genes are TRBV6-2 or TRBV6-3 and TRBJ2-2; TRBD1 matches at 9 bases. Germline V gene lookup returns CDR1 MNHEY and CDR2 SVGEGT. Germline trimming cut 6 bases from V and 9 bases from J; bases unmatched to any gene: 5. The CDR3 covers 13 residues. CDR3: CASRNTGGRELFF. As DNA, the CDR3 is TGTGCCAGCAGAAACACAGGGGGCCGGGAGCTGTTTTTT.

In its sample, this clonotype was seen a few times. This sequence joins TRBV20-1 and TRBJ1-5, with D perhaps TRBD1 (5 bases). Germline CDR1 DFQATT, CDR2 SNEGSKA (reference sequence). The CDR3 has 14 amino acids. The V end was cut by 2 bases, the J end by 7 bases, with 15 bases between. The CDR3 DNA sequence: TGCAGTGCTAGAACGCAGGGTGAACGACAGCCCCAGCATTTT. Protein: CSARTQGERQPQHF.

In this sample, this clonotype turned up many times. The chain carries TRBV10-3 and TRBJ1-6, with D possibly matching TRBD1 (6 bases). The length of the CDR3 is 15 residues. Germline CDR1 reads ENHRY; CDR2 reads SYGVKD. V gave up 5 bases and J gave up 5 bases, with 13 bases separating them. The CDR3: CAISKKGGDNSPLHF. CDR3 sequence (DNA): TGTGCCATCAGTAAAAAGGGGGGCGATAATTCACCCCTCCACTTT.

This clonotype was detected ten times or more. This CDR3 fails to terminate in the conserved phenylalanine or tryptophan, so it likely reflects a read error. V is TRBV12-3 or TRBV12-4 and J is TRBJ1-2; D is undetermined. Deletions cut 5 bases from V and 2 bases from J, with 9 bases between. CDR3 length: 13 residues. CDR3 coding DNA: TGTGCCAGCAGTGAAGGGTACAACTATGGCTACACCTTA. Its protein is CASSEGYNYGYTL.

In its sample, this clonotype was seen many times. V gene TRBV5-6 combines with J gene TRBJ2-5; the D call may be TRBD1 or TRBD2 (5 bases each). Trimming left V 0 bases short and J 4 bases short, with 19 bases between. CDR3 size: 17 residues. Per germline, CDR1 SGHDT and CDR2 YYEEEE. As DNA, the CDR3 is TGTGCCAGCAGCTTGGTTTTGTCCCTCTCGGGGCCAGAGACCCAGTACTTC. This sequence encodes CASSLVLSLSGPETQYF. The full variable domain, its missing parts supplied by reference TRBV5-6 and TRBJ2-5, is DAGVTQSPTHLIKTRGQQVTLRCSPKSGHDTVSWYQQALGQGPQFIFQYYEEEERQRGNFPDRFSGHQFPNYSSELNVNALLLGDSALYLCASSLVLSLSGPETQYFGPGTRLLVL.

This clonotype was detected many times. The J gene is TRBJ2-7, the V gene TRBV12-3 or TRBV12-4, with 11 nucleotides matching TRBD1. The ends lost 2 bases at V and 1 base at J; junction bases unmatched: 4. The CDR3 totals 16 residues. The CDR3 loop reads CASSLRGTGGSYEQYF. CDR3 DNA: TGTGCCAGCAGTTTACGGGGGACAGGGGGTTCCTACGAGCAGTACTTC.

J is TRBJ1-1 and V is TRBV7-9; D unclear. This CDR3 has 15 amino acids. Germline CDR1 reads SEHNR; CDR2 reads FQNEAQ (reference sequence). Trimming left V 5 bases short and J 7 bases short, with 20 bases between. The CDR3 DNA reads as TGTGCCAGCAGCCCCATTCCTGGAGCTACTCGTGAAGCTTTCTTT. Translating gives CASSPIPGATREAFF.

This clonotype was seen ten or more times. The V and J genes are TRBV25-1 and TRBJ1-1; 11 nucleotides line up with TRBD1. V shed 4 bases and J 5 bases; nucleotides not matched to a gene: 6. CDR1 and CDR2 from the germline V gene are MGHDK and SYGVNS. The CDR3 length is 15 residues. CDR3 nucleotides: TGTGCCAGCAGTGCATACCGGGACAGGGGGACTGAAGCTTTCTTT. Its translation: CASSAYRDRGTEAFF.

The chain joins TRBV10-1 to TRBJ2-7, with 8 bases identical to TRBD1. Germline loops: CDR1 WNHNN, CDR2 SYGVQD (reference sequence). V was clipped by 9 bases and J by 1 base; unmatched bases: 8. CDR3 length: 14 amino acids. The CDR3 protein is CASPDRALSYEQYF. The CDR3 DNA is TGCGCCAGTCCGGACAGGGCCCTATCCTACGAGCAGTACTTC.

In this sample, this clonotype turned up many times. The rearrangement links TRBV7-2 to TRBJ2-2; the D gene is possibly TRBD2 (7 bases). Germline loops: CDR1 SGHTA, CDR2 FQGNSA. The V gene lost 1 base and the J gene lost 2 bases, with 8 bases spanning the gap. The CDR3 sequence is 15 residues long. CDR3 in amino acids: CASSLGGGNTGELFF. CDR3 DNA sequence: TGTGCCAGCAGCTTAGGGGGGGGCAACACCGGGGAGCTGTTTTTT.

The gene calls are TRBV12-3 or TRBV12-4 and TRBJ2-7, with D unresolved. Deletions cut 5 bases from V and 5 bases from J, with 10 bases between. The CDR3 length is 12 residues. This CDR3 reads CASSPTPNEQYF. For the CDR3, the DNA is TGTGCCAGCAGTCCAACCCCGAACGAGCAGTACTTC.

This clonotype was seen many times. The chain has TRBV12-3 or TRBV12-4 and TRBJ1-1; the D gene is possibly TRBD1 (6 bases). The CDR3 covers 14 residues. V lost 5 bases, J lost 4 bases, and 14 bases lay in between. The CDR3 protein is CASSPQGYGTEAFF. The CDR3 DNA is TGTGCCAGCAGTCCACAGGGATACGGCACTGAAGCTTTCTTT.

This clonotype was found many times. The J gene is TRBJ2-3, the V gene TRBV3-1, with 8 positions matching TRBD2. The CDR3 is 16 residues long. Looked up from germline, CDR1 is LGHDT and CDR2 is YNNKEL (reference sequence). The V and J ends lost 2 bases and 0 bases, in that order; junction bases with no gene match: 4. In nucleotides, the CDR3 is TGTGCCAGCAGCCAAACCGGGGGGGTCAGCACAGATACGCAGTATTTT. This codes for CASSQTGGVSTDTQYF.